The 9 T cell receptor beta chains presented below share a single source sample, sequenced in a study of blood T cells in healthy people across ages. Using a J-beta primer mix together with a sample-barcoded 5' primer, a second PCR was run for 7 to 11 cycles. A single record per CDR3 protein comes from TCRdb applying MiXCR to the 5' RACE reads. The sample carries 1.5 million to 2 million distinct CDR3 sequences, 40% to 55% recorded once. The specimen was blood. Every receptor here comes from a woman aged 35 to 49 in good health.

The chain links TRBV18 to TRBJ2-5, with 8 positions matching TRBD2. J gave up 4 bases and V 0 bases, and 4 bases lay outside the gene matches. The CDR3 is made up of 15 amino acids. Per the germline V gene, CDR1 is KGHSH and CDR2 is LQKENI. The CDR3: CASSPPGAGGETQYF. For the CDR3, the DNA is TGTGCCAGCTCACCACCGGGTGCGGGGGGAGAGACCCAGTACTTC.

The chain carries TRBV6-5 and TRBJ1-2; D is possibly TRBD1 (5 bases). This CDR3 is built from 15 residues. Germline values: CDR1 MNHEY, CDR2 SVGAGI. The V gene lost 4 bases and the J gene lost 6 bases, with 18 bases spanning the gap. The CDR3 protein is CASSSPAGTQDGYTF. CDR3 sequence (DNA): TGTGCCAGCAGTTCCCCGGCCGGGACGCAAGATGGCTACACCTTC.

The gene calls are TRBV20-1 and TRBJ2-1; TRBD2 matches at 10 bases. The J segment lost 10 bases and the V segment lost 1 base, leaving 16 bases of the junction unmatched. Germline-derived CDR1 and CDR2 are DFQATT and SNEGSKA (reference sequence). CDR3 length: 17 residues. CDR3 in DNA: TGCAGTGCTAGAGGGATAGCGGGGGGCCTAATGAGGGGAGAGCAGTTCTTC. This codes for CSARGIAGGLMRGEQFF.

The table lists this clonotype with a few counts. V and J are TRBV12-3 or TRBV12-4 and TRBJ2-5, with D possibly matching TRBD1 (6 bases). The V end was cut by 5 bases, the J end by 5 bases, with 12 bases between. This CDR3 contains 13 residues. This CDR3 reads CASSLGQPETQYF. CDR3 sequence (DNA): TGTGCCAGCAGTCTCGGACAGCCCGAGACCCAGTACTTC.

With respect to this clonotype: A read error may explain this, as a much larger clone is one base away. The CDR3 loop is CASSPKTSTGEQYF. CDR3 in DNA: TGTGCCAGCAGTCCCAAGACTAGCACCGGTGAGCAGTACTTC. The rearrangement links TRBV12-3 or TRBV12-4 to TRBJ2-7; 7 nucleotides agree with TRBD2. There are 14 residues in the CDR3. Losses at the gene ends were 5 bases for V and 7 bases for J; bases not matched to a gene: 11.

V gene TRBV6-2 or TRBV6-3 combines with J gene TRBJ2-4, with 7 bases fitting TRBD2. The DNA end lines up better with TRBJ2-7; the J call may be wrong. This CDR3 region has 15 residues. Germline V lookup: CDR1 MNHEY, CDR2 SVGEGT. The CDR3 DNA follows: TGTGCCAGCAGTTCTATATCTAGCGGAGACTACGAGCAGTACTTC. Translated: CASSSISSGDYEQYF.

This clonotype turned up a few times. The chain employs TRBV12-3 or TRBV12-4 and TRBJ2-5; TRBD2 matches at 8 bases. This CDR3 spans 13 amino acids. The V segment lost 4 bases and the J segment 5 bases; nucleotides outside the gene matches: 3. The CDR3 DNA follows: TGTGCCAGCAGTTGGCCGGGGGGGGAGACCCAGTACTTC. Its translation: CASSWPGGETQYF.

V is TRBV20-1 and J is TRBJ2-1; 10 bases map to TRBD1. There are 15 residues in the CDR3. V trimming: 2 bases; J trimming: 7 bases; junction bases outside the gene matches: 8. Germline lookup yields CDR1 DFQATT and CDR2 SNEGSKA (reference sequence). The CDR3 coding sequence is TGCAGTGCTAGATCCCCGACAGGGGGCAGGAATGAGCAGTTCTTC. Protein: CSARSPTGGRNEQFF.

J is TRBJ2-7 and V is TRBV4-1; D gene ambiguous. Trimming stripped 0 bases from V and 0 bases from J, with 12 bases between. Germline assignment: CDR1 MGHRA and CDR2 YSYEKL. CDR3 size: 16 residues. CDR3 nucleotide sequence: TGCGCCAGCAGCCAAGAAGAGCCTCCACTCTCCTACGAGCAGTACTTC. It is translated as CASSQEEPPLSYEQYF.